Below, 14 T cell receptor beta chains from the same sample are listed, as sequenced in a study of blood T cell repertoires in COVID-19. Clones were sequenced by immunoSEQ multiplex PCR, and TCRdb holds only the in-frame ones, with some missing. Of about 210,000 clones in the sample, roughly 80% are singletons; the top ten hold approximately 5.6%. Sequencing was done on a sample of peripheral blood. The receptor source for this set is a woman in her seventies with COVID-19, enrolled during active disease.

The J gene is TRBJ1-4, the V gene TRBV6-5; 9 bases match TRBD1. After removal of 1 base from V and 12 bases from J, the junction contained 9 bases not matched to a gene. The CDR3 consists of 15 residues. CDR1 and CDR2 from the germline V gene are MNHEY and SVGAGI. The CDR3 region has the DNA TGTGCCAGCAGTTACTTCGGGACAGGGAATTATCAACTGTTTTTT. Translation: CASSYFGTGNYQLFF.

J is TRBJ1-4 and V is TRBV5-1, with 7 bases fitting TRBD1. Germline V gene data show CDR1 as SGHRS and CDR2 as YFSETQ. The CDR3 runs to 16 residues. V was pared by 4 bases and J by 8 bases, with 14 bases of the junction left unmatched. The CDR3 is CASSRFTGEETEKLFF. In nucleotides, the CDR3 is TGCGCCAGCAGCAGATTTACAGGGGAAGAAACCGAAAAACTGTTTTTT.

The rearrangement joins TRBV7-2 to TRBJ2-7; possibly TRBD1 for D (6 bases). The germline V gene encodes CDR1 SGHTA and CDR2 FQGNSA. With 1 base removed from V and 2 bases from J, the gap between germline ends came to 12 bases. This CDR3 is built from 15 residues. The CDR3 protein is CASSLGGLITYEQYF. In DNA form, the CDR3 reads TGTGCCAGCAGCTTAGGGGGGCTAATTACCTACGAGCAGTACTTC.

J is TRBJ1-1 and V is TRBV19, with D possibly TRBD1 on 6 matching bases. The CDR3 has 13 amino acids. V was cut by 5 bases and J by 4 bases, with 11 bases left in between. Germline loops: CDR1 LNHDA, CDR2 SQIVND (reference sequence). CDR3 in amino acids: CASSVDSTTEAFF. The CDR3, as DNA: TGTGCCAGTAGTGTGGACAGTACCACTGAAGCTTTCTTT.

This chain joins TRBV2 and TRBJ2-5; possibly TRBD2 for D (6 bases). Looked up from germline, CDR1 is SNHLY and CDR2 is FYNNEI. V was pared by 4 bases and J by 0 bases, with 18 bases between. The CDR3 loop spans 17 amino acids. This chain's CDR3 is CASSVAGPNPYQETQYF. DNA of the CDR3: TGTGCCAGCAGTGTGGCGGGACCCAATCCGTACCAAGAGACCCAGTACTTC.

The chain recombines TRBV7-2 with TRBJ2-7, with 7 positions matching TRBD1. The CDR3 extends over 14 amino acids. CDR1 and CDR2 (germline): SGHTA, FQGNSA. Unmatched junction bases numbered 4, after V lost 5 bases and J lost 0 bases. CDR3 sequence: CASSLRQGSYEQYF. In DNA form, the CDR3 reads TGTGCCAGCAGCCTTAGACAGGGCTCCTACGAGCAGTACTTC.

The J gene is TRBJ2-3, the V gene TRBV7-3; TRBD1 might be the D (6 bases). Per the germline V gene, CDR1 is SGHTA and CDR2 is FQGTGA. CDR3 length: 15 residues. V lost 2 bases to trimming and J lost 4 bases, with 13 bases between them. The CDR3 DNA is TGTGCCAGCAGCTTAGGGCCAGGGGTCGCAGATACGCAGTATTTT. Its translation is CASSLGPGVADTQYF.

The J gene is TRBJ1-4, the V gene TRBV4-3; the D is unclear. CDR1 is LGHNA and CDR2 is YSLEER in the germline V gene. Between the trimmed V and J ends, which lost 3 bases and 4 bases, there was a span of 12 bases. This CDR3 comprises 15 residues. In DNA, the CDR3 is TGCGCCAGCAGCCACCTGACATTAGATAATGAAAAACTGTTTTTT. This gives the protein CASSHLTLDNEKLFF.

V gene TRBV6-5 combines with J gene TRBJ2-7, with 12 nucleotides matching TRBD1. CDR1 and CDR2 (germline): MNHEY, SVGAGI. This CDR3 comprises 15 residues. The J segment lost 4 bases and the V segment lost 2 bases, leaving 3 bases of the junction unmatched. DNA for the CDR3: TGTGCCAGCAGTTACCGGGACAGGGGGCAGTACGAGCAGTACTTC. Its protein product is CASSYRDRGQYEQYF.

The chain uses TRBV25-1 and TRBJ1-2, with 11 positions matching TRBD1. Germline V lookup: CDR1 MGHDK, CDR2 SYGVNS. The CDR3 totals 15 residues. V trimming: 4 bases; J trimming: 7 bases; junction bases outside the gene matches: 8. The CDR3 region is CASSGEGQGAGGYTF. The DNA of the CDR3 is TGTGCCAGCAGTGGAGAAGGACAGGGGGCGGGTGGCTACACCTTC.

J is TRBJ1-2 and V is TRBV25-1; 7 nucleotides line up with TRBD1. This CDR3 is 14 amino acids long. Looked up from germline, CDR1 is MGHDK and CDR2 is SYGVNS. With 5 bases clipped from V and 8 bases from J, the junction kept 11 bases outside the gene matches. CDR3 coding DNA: TGTGCCAGCAGTATACGGGACAGTGAGGGAGGCTACACCTTC. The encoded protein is CASSIRDSEGGYTF.

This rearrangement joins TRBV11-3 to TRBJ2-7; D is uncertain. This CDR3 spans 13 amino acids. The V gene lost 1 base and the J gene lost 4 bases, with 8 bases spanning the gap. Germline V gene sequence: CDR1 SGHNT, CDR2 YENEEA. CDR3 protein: CASSLGSIYEQYF. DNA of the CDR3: TGTGCCAGCAGCTTAGGTTCTATTTACGAGCAGTACTTC.

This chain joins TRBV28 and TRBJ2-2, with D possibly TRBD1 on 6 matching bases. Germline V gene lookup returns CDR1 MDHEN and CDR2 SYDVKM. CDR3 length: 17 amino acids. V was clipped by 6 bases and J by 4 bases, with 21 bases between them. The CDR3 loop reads CASRVRQGHRATGELFF. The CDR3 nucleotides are TGTGCCAGCAGGGTCCGTCAGGGTCACAGGGCCACCGGGGAGCTGTTTTTT.

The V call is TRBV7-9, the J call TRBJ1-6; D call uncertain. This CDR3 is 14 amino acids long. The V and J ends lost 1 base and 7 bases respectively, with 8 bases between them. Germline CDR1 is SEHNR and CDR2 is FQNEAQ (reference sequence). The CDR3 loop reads CASSLEAGNSPLHF. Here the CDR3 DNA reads TGTGCCAGCAGCTTAGAGGCGGGCAATTCACCCCTCCACTTT.